The T cell receptor beta chain under discussion was sequenced for a study of blood T cell repertoires in COVID-19. Whole-study context: Samples of COVID-19 (acute and convalescent) were obtained from the United States, Italy and Spain.

The method was immunoSEQ multiplex PCR; TCRdb's version includes in-frame clones alone and lacks a portion of them. The table has about 390,000 clones, approximately 87% seen once. The clonotype was recovered from a woman in her fifties or sixties with COVID-19, enrolled during active disease. The sample was peripheral blood.

This CDR3 reads CATSREGDRNQPQHF. Here the CDR3 DNA reads TGTGCCACCAGCAGAGAGGGGGACAGAAATCAGCCCCAGCATTTT. The chain recombines TRBV15 with TRBJ1-5; 7 bases agree with TRBD1. The CDR3 spans 15 residues. Looked up from germline, CDR1 is LNHNV and CDR2 is YYDKDF (reference sequence). V dropped 0 bases and J dropped 4; count of bases not matched to a gene: 3.